These T cell receptor beta chains were read from a single sample in a study of T cells after yellow fever vaccination. MiXCR was run by TCRdb on the 5' RACE reads, yielding one entry per CDR3 protein. The table shows approximately 610,000 distinct CDR3 sequences, with around 17% occurring only once. Source: PBMCs, taken less than 6 days after the first yellow fever vaccination. These receptors all stem from a man between 18 and 35 years old who received the YFV17D yellow fever vaccine. Each CDR3 is given with its conserved first and last residue. D genes are given only for firm matches. Size tells how often a clone was seen (once, few, many) or the class of an expanded clone, and some rows leave it out.

j_call cdr3_length d_call clone_size v_call cdr3_nt cdr3_aa
TRBJ2-3 15 - few TRBV5-5 TGTGCCAGCAGCCCCGGCCCCGGGGGAGCAGATACGCAGTATTTT CASSPGPGGADTQYF
TRBJ2-3 13 - many TRBV3-1 TGTGCCAGCAGCCAAGCGGGGACAGATACGCAGTATTTT CASSQAGTDTQYF
TRBJ2-5 11 - - TRBV6-5 TGTGCCAGCAGTACCGGAGGACCCCAGTACTTC CASSTGGPQYF
TRBJ1-1 14 - few TRBV20-1 TGCAGTGCTAGAGGAGGGGTCTCGAACACTGAAGCTTTCTTT CSARGGVSNTEAFF
TRBJ2-2 11 - few TRBV5-1 TGCGCCAGGGGGAACACCGGGGAGCTGTTTTTT CARGNTGELFF
TRBJ2-1 14 TRBD1 - TRBV5-8 TGTGCCAGCCGGGGACAGGGAGCCTACAATGAGCAGTTCTTC CASRGQGAYNEQFF
TRBJ2-2 14 - - TRBV10-3 TGTGCCATCAGTCCAGGACCAAGCACCGGGGAGCTGTTTTTT CAISPGPSTGELFF
TRBJ1-1 16 - few TRBV7-8 TGTGCCAGCAGCTTAGAGCACCCCGGGATCGGAACTGAAGCTTTCTTT CASSLEHPGIGTEAFF
TRBJ1-2 17 TRBD1 - TRBV7-9 TGTGCCAGCAGCCTCCGGGACAGGGGTAGACCGCACTATGGCTACACCTTC CASSLRDRGRPHYGYTF
TRBJ2-1 15 TRBD2 many TRBV19 TGTGCCAGTAGCCGGACTAGCGGCACCTACAATGAGCAGTTCTTC CASSRTSGTYNEQFF
TRBJ2-1 15 TRBD1 - TRBV7-8 TGTGCCAGCAGCTTAGGCGGGACAGGGCATTTAGAGCAGTTCTTC CASSLGGTGHLEQFF
TRBJ1-1 14 - - TRBV4-1 TGCGCCAGCAGCCAAGAGGGAACAGGGACTGAAGCTTTCTTT CASSQEGTGTEAFF
TRBJ2-6 15 - many TRBV6-2/TRBV6-3 TGTGCCAGCAGTTACGGGCCGCCTGGGGCCAACGTCCTGACTTTC CASSYGPPGANVLTF
TRBJ2-4 15 TRBD2 many TRBV7-2 TGTGCCAGCAGCTTTAGCGGGGGGGCCCAAAACATTCAGTACTTC CASSFSGGAQNIQYF
TRBJ2-5 14 - - TRBV20-1 TGCAGTGCTAGAGACTGGACAGTGCAAGAGACCCAGTACTTC CSARDWTVQETQYF
TRBJ1-1 14 TRBD1 - TRBV4-3 TGCGCCAGCGGGATGACAGGGGGAAGCACTGAAGCTTTCTTT CASGMTGGSTEAFF
TRBJ2-1 18 TRBD2 - TRBV4-1 TGCGCCAGCAGCCAAGGACGGGGGGGCCCGTCGTTGGACAATGAGCAGTTCTTC CASSQGRGGPSLDNEQFF
TRBJ1-2 14 - - TRBV5-1 TGCGCCAGCAGCTTGGACACCCCTCAACGGGGCTACACCTTC CASSLDTPQRGYTF
TRBJ1-4 14 - few TRBV29-1 TGCAGCGTTGGGGTGGCAGGGGATAATGAAAAACTGTTTTTT CSVGVAGDNEKLFF
TRBJ1-1 12 - few TRBV12-3/TRBV12-4 TGTGCCAGCCCCACAGGGTCTAGTGAAGCTTTCTTT CASPTGSSEAFF
TRBJ1-2 15 TRBD1 - TRBV6-5 TGTGCCAGCAGTTACCCCGTAGGGACAGGGGGGGGCTACACCTTC CASSYPVGTGGGYTF